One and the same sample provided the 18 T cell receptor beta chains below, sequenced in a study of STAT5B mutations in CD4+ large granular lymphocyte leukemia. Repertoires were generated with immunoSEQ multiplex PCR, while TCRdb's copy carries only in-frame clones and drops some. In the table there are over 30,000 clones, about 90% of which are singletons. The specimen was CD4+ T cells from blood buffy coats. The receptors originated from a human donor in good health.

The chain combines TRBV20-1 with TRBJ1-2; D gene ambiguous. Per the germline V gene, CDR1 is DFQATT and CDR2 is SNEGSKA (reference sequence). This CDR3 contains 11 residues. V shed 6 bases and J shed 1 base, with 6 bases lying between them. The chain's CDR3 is CSAPDNYGYTF. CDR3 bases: TGCAGTGCCCCTGATAACTATGGCTACACCTTC.

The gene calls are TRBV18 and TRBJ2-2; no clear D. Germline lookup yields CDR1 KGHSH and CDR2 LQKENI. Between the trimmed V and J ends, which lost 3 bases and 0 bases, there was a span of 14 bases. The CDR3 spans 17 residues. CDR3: CASSPSQQAANTGELFF. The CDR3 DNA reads TGTGCCAGCTCACCGAGCCAGCAAGCCGCGAACACCGGGGAGCTGTTTTTT.

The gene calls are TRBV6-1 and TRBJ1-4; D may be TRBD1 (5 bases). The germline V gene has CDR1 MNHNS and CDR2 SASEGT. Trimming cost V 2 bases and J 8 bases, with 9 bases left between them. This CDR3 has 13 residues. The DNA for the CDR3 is TGTGCCAGCAGTGAACAGGGAAGGGAAAAACTGTTTTTT. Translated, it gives CASSEQGREKLFF.

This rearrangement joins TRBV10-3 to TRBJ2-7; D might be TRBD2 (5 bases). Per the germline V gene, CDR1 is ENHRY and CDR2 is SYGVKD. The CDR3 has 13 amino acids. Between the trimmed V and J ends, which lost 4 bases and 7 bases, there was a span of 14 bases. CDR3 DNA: TGTGCCATCAGTGTCGGACCCTCGGGAGAGCAGTACTTC. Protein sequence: CAISVGPSGEQYF.

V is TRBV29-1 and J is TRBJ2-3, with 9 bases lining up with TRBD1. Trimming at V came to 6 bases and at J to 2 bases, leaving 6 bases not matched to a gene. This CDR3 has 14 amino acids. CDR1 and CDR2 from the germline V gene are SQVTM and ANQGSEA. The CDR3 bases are TGCAGCGTCGGTACAGGGGGCACCACAGATACGCAGTATTTT. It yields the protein CSVGTGGTTDTQYF.

This chain's CDR3 is CASSSQGGGDYEQYF. Written as DNA, the CDR3 is TGTGCCAGCAGTAGCCAGGGTGGGGGGGACTACGAGCAGTACTTC. This chain uses TRBV28 with TRBJ2-7; TRBD2 aligns across 7 bases. Germline V gene lookup returns CDR1 MDHEN and CDR2 SYDVKM. The CDR3 totals 15 residues. V gave up 5 bases and J gave up 3 bases; unmatched junction bases: 10.

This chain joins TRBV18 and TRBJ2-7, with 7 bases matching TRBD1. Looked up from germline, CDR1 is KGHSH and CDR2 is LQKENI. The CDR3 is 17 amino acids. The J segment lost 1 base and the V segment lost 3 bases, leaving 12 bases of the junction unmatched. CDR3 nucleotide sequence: TGTGCCAGCTCACCCCAAGTCGGGACAGTCAGATCCTACGAGCAGTACTTC. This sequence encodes CASSPQVGTVRSYEQYF. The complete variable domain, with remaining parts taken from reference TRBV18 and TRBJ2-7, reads NAGVMQNPRHLVRRRGQEARLRCSPMKGHSHVYWYRQLPEEGLKFMVYLQKENIIDESGMPKERFSAEFPKEGPSILRIQQVVRGDSAAYFCASSPQVGTVRSYEQYFGPGTRLTVT.

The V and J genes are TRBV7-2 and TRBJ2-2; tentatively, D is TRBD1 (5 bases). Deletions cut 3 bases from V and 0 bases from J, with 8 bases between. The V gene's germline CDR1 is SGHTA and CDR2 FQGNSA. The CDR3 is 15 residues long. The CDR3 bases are TGTGCCAGCAGCTTCAAAGGGGCGAACACCGGGGAGCTGTTTTTT. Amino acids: CASSFKGANTGELFF.

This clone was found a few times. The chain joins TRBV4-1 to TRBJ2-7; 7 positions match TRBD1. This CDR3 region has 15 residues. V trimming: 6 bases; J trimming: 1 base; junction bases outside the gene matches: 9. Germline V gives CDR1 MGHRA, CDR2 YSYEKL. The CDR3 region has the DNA TGCGCCAGCAGTCGTACCCCGGGACAGTCCTACGAGCAGTACTTC. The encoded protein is CASSRTPGQSYEQYF.

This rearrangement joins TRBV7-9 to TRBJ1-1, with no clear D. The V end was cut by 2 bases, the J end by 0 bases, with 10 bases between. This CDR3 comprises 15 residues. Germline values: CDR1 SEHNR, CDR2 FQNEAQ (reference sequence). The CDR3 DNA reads TGTGCCAGCAGCTTACTATCGGGCTTGAACACTGAAGCTTTCTTT. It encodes CASSLLSGLNTEAFF.

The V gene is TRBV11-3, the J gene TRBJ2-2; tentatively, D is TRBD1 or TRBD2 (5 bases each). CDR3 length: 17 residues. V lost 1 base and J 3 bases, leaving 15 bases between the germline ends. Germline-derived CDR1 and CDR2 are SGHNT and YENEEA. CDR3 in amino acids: CASSLGSGQGHTGELFF. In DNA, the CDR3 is TGTGCCAGCAGCTTAGGGAGTGGGCAGGGACACACCGGGGAGCTGTTTTTT.

The chain's CDR3 is CASSKIRDLFSGANVLTF. The DNA of the CDR3 is TGTGCCAGCAGTAAGATTAGGGACCTTTTCTCTGGGGCCAACGTCCTGACTTTC. The rearrangement joins TRBV7-9 to TRBJ2-6; D is tentatively TRBD1 or TRBD2 (5 bases each). The CDR3 spans 18 residues. The V gene lost 6 bases and the J gene lost 0 bases, with 18 bases spanning the gap. In germline, CDR1 is SEHNR, CDR2 FQNEAQ (reference sequence).

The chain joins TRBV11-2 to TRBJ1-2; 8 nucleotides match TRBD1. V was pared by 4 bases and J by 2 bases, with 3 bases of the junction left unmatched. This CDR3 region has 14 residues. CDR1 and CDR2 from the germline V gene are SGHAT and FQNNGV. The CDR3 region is CASSSTGGNYGYTF. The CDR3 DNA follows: TGTGCCAGCAGCTCAACAGGGGGGAACTATGGCTACACCTTC.

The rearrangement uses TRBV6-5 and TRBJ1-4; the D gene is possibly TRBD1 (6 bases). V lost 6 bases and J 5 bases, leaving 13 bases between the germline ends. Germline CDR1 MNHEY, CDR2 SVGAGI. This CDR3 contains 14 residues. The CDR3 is CASSHGGLNEKLFF. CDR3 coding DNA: TGTGCCAGCAGCCATGGGGGCCTGAATGAAAAACTGTTTTTT.

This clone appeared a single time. As DNA, the CDR3 is TGTGCCAGCACCGAAAGGGGAGTAGCTGAGCAGTTCTTC. Amino acid sequence: CASTERGVAEQFF. The chain carries TRBV6-1 and TRBJ2-1; possibly TRBD1 or TRBD2 for D (5 bases each). The germline gives CDR1 MNHNS, CDR2 SASEGT. V was pared by 7 bases and J by 9 bases, with 16 bases between. The CDR3 has 13 residues.

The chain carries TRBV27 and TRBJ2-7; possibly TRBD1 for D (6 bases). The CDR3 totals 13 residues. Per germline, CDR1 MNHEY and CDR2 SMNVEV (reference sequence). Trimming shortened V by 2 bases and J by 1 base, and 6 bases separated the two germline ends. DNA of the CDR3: TGTGCCAGCAGTTTACAGGGGTCCTACGAGCAGTACTTC. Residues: CASSLQGSYEQYF.

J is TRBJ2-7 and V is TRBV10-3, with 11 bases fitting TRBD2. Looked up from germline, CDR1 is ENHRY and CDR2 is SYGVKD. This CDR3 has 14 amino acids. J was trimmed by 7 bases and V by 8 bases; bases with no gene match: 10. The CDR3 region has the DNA TGTGCCATCTCCCTAGCGGGAGGAGCGAAGGAGCAGTACTTC. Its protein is CAISLAGGAKEQYF.

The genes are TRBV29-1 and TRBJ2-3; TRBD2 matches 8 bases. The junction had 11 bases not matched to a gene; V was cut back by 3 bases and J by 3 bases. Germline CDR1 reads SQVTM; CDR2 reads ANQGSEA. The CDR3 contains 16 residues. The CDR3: CSVDDRAGGSTDTQYF. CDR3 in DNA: TGCAGCGTTGATGACCGGGCGGGAGGTAGTACAGATACGCAGTATTTT.